The source of this T cell receptor (beta chain) is a study of blood T cell repertoires in COVID-19. Followed longitudinally, the Seattle patients had been enrolled during active infection. This clone was seen a few times. Other nucleotide sequences from this sample produce the same CDR3. Germline-derived CDR1 and CDR2 are SGHRS and YFSETQ. V dropped 0 bases and J dropped 4 bases, with 11 bases sitting between them. CDR3 length: 14 amino acids. Original processing notes: Quantification of nucleated cells was approximated via reference gene primer amplification. Clones were sequenced by immunoSEQ multiplex PCR, and TCRdb holds only the in-frame ones, with some missing. Clone size and the V and J calls come from that table; the DNA yielded D and trimming. The sample yields 400,000 or so clones, around 89% seen once.

The V call is TRBV5-1, the J call TRBJ2-7; the D gene is possibly TRBD1 (6 bases). The clonotype originates from a woman aged 40 to 55 with COVID-19, enrolled during active disease. The specimen sequenced was peripheral blood. CDR3 residues: CASSLGQGSYEQYF. Here the CDR3 DNA reads TGCGCCAGCAGCTTGGGGCAGGGGAGTTACGAGCAGTACTTC.